This T cell receptor (beta chain) was sequenced in a study of radiotherapy plus CTLA-4 blockade in lung cancer. Across the study: Overall, approximately 18% of patients showed an objective response, while roughly 28% attained disease control. Study outcomes and limitations: Blood-borne expansion of tumor-derived TCR clones followed radiotherapy plus ipilimumab.

The method was immunoSEQ multiplex PCR; TCRdb's version includes in-frame clones alone and lacks a portion of them. The data show 15,000 to 20,000 clones, roughly 82% seen once. CDR1 SGHRS and CDR2 YFSETQ come from the germline V gene. The CDR3 consists of 13 residues. V was clipped by 0 bases and J by 7 bases, with 11 bases between them. With ipilimumab providing CTLA-4 blockade, focal radiation was administered to patients who had chemo-refractory metastatic non-small-cell lung cancer. Concerning this clone itself: Its antigen is not known.

This sequence was found in a human donor with non-small cell lung cancer whose response to radiotherapy plus ipilimumab could not be evaluated. The specimen was peripheral blood, collected from a patient treated with radiotherapy plus ipilimumab. The chain combines TRBV5-1 with TRBJ2-7, with unresolved D. As DNA, the CDR3 is TGCGCCAGCAGCTTGGCTCCTACGTGGGAGCAGTACTTC. Its protein is CASSLAPTWEQYF.